This T cell receptor beta chain was captured in a study of shared clonotypes between healthy human individuals. Looking at the study overall: CD4 naive and memory got three plates each, CD8 naive two, CD8 memory one.

Produced via immunoSEQ multiplex PCR; TCRdb's table is partial and in-frame only. The table has more than 1,200,000 clones, about 98.5% seen once. Concerning this clone itself: The target antigen is unknown.

V lost 3 bases and J lost 1, with 6 bases in between. The germline V gene has CDR1 KGHSH and CDR2 LQKENI. This CDR3 is 13 amino acids long. General observations from the study: Clonotype sharing across several donors was observed for 4% to 5.5% of naive CD4 clonotypes.

The chain uses TRBV18 and TRBJ2-5; no clear D. This sequence originates from a man aged 25-40 years in good health. Sequenced: naive CD4+ T cells sorted from blood. Regarding subset: CD45RA+ positively selected. CDR3: CASSPVVQETQYF. The CDR3 region has the DNA TGTGCCAGCTCACCGGTTGTCCAAGAGACCCAGTACTTC.